What follows is one TCR beta chain and its context. Its matching antigen is unknown. This sample is part of a study of Ad26.COV2.S vaccination and SARS-CoV-2 variants. Study-level background: Once or twice, 56 days apart, Ad26.COV2.S was delivered intramuscularly. Study-level results: Substantial response breadth was reportedly seen for spike-specific CD8+ and CD4+ T cells after vaccination.

This CDR3 has 14 residues. V was cut by 8 bases and J by 12 bases, with 23 bases left in between. CDR1 is MNHNY, CDR2 SVGAGI, per germline (reference sequence). The treatment: roughly 18 received Ad26.COV2.S at low or high dose, single or two shots; roughly five received placebo; per-sample allocation not given. At day 63 after the first vaccine or placebo injection, samples were drawn. In Boston, an adult donor aged 18-55 years took part. Some clones are missing from TCRdb's copy, which holds only in-frame ones; the method was immunoSEQ multiplex PCR. The sample consists of roughly 250,000 clones, roughly nine tenths of them appearing once.

The chain has TRBV6-6 and TRBJ2-1; a possible D gene is TRBD2 (6 bases). The specimen comprised peripheral blood, sampled in a trial of Ad26.COV2.S vaccine versus placebo. This clonotype was obtained from a person aged 18-60 years who received the Ad26.COV2.S COVID-19 vaccine or a placebo. The CDR3 loop is CASRERERGGWQFF. DNA of the CDR3: TGTGCCAGCCGGGAACGGGAGAGAGGCGGGTGGCAGTTCTTC.